The T cell receptor (beta chain) described here comes from a study of blood T cell repertoires in COVID-19. CDR3 length: 18 residues. CDR1 is GTSNPN and CDR2 is SVGIG in the germline V gene (reference sequence). Trimming removed 0 bases from V and 0 bases from J, with 18 bases in between. Participant-reported clinical history was the basis for cohort assignment. Source study methods: Reference gene primer amplification gave estimated nucleated cell counts. Measured with immunoSEQ multiplex PCR; TCRdb has only the in-frame clones, and not every one. The V and J calls and the clone size are those of that table, but D and trimming were determined from the DNA. The table shows around 200,000 clones, with around 85% occurring only once.

This TCR was sampled from a man aged 35 to 55 who had recovered from COVID-19. The sequenced sample consisted of PBMCs or T cells enriched from blood (not recorded which). This chain uses TRBV30 with TRBJ1-3; no clear D. CDR3 DNA: TGTGCCTGGAGTGTACTTGTCCTCCGGGAAAGCTCTGGAAACACCATATATTTT. Amino acids: CAWSVLVLRESSGNTIYF. Looking up the rest from reference TRBV30 and TRBJ1-3 gives the full variable domain: SQTIHQWPATLVQPVGSPLSLECTVEGTSNPNLYWYRQAAGRGLQLLFYSVGIGQISSEVPQNLSASRPQDRQFILSSKKLLLSDSGFYLCAWSVLVLRESSGNTIYFGEGSWLTVV.